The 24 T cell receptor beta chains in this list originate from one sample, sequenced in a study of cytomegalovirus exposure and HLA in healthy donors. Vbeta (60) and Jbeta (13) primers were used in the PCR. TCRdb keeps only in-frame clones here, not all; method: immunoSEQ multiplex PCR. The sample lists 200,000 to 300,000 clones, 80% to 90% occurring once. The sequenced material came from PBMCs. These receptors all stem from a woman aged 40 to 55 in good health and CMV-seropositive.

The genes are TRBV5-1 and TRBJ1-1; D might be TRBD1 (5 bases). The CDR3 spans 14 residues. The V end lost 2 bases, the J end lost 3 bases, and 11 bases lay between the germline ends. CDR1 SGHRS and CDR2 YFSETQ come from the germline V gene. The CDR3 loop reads CASSLKQGDTEAFF. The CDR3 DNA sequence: TGCGCCAGCAGCTTAAAACAAGGGGACACTGAAGCTTTCTTT. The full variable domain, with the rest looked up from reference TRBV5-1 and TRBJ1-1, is KAGVTQTPRYLIKTRGQQVTLSCSPISGHRSVSWYQQTPGQGLQFLFEYFSETQRNKGNFPGRFSGRQFSNSRSEMNVSTLELGDSALYLCASSLKQGDTEAFFGQGTRLTVV.

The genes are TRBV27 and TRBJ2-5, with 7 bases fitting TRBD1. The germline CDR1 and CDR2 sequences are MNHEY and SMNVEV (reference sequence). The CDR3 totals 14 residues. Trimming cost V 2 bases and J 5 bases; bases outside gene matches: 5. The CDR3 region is CASSLAGGAETQYF. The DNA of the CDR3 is TGTGCCAGCAGTTTAGCAGGGGGAGCGGAGACCCAGTACTTC.

In nucleotides, the CDR3 is TGTGCCAGCAGGCACGTCGACAATGTGAACACTGAAGCTTTCTTT. Translated: CASRHVDNVNTEAFF. The chain has TRBV11-3 and TRBJ1-1; D is unresolved. The CDR3 spans 15 residues. Trimming took off 6 bases at V and 0 bases at J, with 14 bases between the two ends. Germline CDR1 SGHNT, CDR2 YENEEA. Full variable domain (outside the CDR3, taken from reference TRBV11-3 and TRBJ1-1): EAGVVQSPRYKIIEKKQPVAFWCNPISGHNTLYWYLQNLGQGPELLIRYENEEAVDDSQLPKDRFSAERLKGVDSTLKIQPAELGDSAVYLCASRHVDNVNTEAFFGQGTRLTVV.

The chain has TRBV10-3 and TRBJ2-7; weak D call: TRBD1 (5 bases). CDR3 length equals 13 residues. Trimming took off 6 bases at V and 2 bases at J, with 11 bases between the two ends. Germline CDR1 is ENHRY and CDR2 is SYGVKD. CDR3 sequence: CAISRDPTYEQYF. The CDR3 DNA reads TGTGCCATCAGCAGGGATCCCACCTACGAGCAGTACTTC.

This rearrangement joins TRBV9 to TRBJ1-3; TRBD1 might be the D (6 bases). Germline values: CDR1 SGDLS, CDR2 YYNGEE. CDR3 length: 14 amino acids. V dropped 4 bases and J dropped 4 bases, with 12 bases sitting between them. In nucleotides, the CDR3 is TGTGCCAGCAGCACCACAGGGTCCGGAAACACCATATATTTT. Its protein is CASSTTGSGNTIYF.

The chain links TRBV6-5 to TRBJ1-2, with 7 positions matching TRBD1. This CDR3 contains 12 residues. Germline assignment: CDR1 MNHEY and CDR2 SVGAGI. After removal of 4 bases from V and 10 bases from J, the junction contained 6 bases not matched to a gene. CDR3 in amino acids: CASSSRTGIYTF. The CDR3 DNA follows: TGTGCCAGCAGTTCCCGGACAGGCATCTACACCTTC.

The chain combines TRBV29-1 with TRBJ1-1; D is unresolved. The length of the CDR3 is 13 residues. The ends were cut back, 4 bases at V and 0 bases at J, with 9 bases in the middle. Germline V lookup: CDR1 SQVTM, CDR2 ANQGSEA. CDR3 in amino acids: CSVVREMNTEAFF. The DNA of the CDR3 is TGCAGCGTTGTCCGGGAGATGAACACTGAAGCTTTCTTT.

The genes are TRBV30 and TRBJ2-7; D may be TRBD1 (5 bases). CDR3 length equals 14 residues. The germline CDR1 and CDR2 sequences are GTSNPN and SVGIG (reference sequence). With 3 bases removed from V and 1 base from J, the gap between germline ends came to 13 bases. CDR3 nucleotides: TGTGCCTGGAGCCAGGCAGGGTGGTCCTACGAGCAGTACTTC. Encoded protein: CAWSQAGWSYEQYF.

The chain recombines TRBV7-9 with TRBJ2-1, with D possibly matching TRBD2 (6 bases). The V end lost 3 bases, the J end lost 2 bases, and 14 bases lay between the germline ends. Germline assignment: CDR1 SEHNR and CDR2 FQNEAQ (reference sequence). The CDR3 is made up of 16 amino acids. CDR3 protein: CASSFTLGGTYNEQFF. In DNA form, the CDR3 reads TGTGCCAGCAGCTTCACGCTGGGCGGGACCTACAATGAGCAGTTCTTC. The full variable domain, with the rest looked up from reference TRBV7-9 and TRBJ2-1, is DTGVSQNPRHKITKRGQNVTFRCDPISEHNRLYWYRQTLGQGPEFLTYFQNEAQLEKSRLLSDRFSAERPKGSFSTLEIQRTEQGDSAMYLCASSFTLGGTYNEQFFGPGTRLTVL.

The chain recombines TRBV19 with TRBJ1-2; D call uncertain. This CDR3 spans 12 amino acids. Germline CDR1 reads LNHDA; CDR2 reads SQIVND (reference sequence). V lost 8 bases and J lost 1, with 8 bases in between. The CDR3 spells CASRGNNYGYTF. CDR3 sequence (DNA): TGTGCCAGTCGCGGCAATAACTATGGCTACACCTTC.

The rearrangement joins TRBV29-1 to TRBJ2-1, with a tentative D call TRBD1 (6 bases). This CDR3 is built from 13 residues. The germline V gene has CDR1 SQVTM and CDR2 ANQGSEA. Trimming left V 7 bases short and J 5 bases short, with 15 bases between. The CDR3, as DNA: TGCAGCGGGGGACACGGATTGGACAATGAGCAGTTCTTC. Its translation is CSGGHGLDNEQFF.

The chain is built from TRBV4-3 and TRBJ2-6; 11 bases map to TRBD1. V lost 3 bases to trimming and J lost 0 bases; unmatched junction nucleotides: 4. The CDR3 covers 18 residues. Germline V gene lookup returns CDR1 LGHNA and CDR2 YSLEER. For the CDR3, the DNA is TGCGCCAGCAGCCAGCTTGGGACAGGGGGCTCTGGGGCCAACGTCCTGACTTTC. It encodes CASSQLGTGGSGANVLTF.

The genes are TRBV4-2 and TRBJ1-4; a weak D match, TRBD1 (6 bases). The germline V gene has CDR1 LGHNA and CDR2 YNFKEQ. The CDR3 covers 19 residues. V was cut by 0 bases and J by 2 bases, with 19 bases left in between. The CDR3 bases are TGTGCCAGCAGCCAAGAGGTTCTTGGGGGCGGGTGGACTAATGAAAAACTGTTTTTT. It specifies CASSQEVLGGGWTNEKLFF.

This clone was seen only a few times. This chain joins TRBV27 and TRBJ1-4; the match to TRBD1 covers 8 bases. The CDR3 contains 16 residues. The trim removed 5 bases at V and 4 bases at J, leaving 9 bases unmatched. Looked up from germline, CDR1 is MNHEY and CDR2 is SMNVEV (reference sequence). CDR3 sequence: CASSPPGGYSNEKLFF. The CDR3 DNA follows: TGTGCCAGCAGTCCCCCAGGGGGCTACAGTAATGAAAAACTGTTTTTT. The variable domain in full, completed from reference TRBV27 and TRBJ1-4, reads EAQVTQNPRYLITVTGKKLTVTCSQNMNHEYMSWYRQDPGLGLRQIYYSMNVEVTDKGDVPEGYKVSRKEKRNFPLILESPSPNQTSLYFCASSPPGGYSNEKLFFGSGTQLSVL.

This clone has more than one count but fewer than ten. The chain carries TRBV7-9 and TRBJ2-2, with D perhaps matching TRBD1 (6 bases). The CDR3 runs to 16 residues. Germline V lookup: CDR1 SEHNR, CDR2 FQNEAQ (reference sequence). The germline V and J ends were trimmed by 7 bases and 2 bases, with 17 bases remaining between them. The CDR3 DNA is TGTGCCAGCACCTCCAAAGGACAGAGTAACACCGGGGAGCTGTTTTTT. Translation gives CASTSKGQSNTGELFF.

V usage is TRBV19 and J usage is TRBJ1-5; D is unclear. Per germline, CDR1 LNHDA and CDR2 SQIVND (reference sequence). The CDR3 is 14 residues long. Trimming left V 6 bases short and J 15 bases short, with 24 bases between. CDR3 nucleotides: TGTGCCAGTAGCGAAGTGCCCCGGGTCCCCCTCTGGCATTTT. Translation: CASSEVPRVPLWHF.

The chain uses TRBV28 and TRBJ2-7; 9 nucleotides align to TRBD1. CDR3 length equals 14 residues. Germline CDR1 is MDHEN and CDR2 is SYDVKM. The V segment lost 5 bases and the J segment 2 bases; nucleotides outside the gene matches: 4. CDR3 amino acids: CASSHDRGTYEQYF. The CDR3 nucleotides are TGTGCCAGCAGTCACGACAGGGGGACCTACGAGCAGTACTTC.

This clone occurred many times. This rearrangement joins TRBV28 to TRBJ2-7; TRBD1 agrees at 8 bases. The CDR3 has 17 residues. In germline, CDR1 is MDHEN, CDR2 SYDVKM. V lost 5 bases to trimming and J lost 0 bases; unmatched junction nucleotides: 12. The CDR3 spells CASSPHRGRSDSYEQYF. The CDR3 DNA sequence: TGTGCCAGCAGTCCCCACAGGGGGAGGAGTGACTCCTACGAGCAGTACTTC.

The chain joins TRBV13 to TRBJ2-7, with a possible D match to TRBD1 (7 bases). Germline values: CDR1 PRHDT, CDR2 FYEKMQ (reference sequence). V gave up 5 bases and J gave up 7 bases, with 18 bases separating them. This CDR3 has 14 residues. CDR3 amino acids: CASSLGRGAREQYF. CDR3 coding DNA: TGTGCCAGCAGCCTCGGCAGGGGGGCACGTGAGCAGTACTTC. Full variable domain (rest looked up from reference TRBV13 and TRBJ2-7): AAGVIQSPRHLIKEKRETATLKCYPIPRHDTVYWYQQGPGQDPQFLISFYEKMQSDKGSIPDRFSAQQFSDYHSELNMSSLELGDSALYFCASSLGRGAREQYFGPGTRLTVT.

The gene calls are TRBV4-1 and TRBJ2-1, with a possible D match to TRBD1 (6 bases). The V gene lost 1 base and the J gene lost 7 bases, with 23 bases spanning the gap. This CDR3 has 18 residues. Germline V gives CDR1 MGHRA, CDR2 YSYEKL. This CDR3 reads CASSQGLQGRVRENEQFF. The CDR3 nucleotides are TGCGCCAGCAGCCAAGGTTTACAGGGAAGGGTGAGGGAAAATGAGCAGTTCTTC.

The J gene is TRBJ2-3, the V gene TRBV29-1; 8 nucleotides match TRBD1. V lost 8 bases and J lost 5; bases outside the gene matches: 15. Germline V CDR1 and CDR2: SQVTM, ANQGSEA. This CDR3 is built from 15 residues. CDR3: CSSSAGTTGGDTQYF. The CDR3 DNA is TGCAGCTCTTCAGCCGGGACCACAGGGGGAGATACGCAGTATTTT.

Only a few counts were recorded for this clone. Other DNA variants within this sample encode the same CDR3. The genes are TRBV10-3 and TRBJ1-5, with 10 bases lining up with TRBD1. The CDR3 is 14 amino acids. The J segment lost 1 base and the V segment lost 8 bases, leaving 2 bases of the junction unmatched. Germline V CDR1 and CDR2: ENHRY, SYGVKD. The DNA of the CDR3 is TGTGCCATCGGGACAGGGGACAGCAATCAGCCCCAGCATTTT. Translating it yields CAIGTGDSNQPQHF.

This chain's CDR3 is CASSKTGGWDEKLFF. CDR3 nucleotides: TGTGCCAGCAGTAAGACAGGGGGCTGGGATGAAAAACTGTTTTTT. The chain has TRBV27 and TRBJ1-4; 10 nucleotides line up with TRBD1. The CDR3 consists of 15 residues. Unmatched junction bases numbered 6, after V lost 5 bases and J lost 6 bases. CDR1 is MNHEY, CDR2 SMNVEV, per germline (reference sequence).

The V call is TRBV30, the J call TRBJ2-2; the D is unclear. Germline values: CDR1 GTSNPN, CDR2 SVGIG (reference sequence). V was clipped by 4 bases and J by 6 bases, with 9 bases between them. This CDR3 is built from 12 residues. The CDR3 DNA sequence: TGTGCCTGGATACCTCAGGCCGGGGAGCTGTTTTTT. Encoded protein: CAWIPQAGELFF.